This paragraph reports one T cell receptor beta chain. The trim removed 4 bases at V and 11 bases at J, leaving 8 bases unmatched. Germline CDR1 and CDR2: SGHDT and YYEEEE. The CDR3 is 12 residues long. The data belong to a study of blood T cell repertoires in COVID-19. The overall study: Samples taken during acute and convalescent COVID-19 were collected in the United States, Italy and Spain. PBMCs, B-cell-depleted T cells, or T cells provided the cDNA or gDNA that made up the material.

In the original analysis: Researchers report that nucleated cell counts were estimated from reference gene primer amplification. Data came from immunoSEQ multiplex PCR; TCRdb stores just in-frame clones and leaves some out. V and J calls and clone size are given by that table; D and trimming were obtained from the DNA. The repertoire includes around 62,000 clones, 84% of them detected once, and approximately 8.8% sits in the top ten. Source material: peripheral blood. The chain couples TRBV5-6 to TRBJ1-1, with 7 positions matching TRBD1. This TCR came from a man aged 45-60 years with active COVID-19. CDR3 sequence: CASSKPTGDAFF. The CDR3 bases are TGTGCCAGCAGCAAACCTACAGGGGACGCTTTCTTT.